These 6 T cell receptor beta chains came from one sample sequenced in a study of blood T cell repertoires in COVID-19. Libraries were prepared by immunoSEQ multiplex PCR; TCRdb keeps only in-frame clonotypes and omits some of them. The data show some 300,000 clones, about 89% seen once. Sequenced input: PBMCs or T cells enriched from blood (not recorded which). The receptors stem from a woman aged 40 to 55 who had recovered from COVID-19.

This chain connects TRBV28 to TRBJ1-2; D uncertain. Trimming left V 3 bases short and J 6 bases short, with 11 bases between. The CDR3 length is 13 residues. CDR1 is MDHEN, CDR2 SYDVKM, per germline. The CDR3, as DNA: TGTGCCAGCAGTTTTTACGGGGTGGATGGCTACACCTTC. The encoded protein is CASSFYGVDGYTF.

The chain employs TRBV5-4 and TRBJ2-3, with TRBD2 identical over 11 bases. The V segment lost 1 base and the J segment 5 bases; nucleotides outside the gene matches: 6. Germline assignment: CDR1 SGHNT and CDR2 YYREEE (reference sequence). The CDR3 is made up of 16 amino acids. Here the CDR3 DNA reads TGTGCCAGCAGCTTGATAGCGGGGGGGCCGGGAGATACGCAGTATTTT. Its translation is CASSLIAGGPGDTQYF. The full variable domain, with the rest looked up from reference TRBV5-4 and TRBJ2-3, is ETGVTQSPTHLIKTRGQQVTLRCSSQSGHNTVSWYQQALGQGPQFIFQYYREEENGRGNFPPRFSGLQFPNYSSELNVNALELDDSALYLCASSLIAGGPGDTQYFGPGTRLTVL.

This chain connects TRBV6-5 to TRBJ2-7; D is unresolved. The germline V gene has CDR1 MNHEY and CDR2 SVGAGI. CDR3 length: 12 amino acids. The V and J ends lost 6 bases and 2 bases respectively, with 8 bases between them. The CDR3 loop is CASSKDTYEQYF. CDR3 nucleotide sequence: TGTGCCAGCAGCAAAGACACCTACGAGCAGTACTTC.

This clone was recorded only once. This chain uses TRBV27 with TRBJ1-6; D perhaps matches TRBD1 (6 bases). Germline assignment: CDR1 MNHEY and CDR2 SMNVEV (reference sequence). The CDR3 loop spans 18 amino acids. The germline V and J ends were trimmed by 2 bases and 0 bases, with 14 bases remaining between them. The CDR3 coding sequence is TGTGCCAGCAGTTTAGACAGGCCCGGTAGCTCCTATAATTCACCCCTCCACTTT. Translated: CASSLDRPGSSYNSPLHF.

A note on this clone: Other DNA sequences in the same sample also yield this CDR3. V is TRBV9 and J is TRBJ2-5, with 11 positions matching TRBD1. CDR1 and CDR2 from the germline V gene are SGDLS and YYNGEE. V trimming: 2 bases; J trimming: 4 bases; junction bases outside the gene matches: 1. This CDR3 has 14 amino acids. CDR3 sequence (DNA): TGTGCCAGCAGCGTGGACAGGGGGCGAGAGACCCAGTACTTC. Protein product: CASSVDRGRETQYF.

This chain connects TRBV3-1 (or the pseudogene TRBV3-2) to TRBJ2-1, with TRBD2 identical over 9 bases. V lost 1 base and J lost 12; bases outside the gene matches: 10. CDR1 and CDR2 (germline): LGHDT, YNNKEL (reference sequence). The CDR3 covers 15 residues. The CDR3 bases are TGTGCCAGCAGCCAAGTGCGTAATAGCGGGAGCTGGCAGTTCTTC. This encodes CASSQVRNSGSWQFF.